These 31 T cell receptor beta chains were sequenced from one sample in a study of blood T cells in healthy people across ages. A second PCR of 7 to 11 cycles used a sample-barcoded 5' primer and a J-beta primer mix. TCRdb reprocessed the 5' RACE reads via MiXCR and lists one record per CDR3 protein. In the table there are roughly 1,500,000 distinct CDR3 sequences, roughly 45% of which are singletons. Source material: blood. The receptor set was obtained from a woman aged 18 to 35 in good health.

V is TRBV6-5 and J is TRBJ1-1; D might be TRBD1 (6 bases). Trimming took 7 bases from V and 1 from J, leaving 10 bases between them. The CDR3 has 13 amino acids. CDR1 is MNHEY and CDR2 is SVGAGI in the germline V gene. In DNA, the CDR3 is TGTGCCAGCATTAACAGGGAGAACACTGAAGCTTTCTTT. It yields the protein CASINRENTEAFF.

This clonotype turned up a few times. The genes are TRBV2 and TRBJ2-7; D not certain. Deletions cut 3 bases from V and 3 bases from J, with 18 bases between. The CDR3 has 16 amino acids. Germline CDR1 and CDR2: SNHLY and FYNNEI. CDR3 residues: CASSDTLTTVRYEQYF. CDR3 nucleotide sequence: TGTGCCAGCAGTGACACTTTGACGACCGTTCGCTACGAGCAGTACTTC.

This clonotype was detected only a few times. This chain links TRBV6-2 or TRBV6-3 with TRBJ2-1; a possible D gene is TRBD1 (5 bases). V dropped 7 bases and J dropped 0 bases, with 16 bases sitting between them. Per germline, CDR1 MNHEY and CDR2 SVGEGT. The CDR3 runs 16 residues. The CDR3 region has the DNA TGTGCCAGCATCAGTAGTGGGGCGCCCTCCTACAATGAGCAGTTCTTC. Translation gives CASISSGAPSYNEQFF.

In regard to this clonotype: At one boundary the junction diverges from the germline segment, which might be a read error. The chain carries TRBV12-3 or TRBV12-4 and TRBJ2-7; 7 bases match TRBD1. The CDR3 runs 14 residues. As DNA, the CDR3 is TGTGCCAGCAGTTTCGGGGACAGAAGCTACGAGCGGTACTTC. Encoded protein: CASSFGDRSYERYF.

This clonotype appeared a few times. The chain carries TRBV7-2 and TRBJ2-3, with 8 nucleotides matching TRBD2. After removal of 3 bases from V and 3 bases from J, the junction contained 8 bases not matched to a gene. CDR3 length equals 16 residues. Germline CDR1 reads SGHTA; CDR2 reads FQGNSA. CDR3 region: CASSFFTGGPTDTQYF. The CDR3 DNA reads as TGTGCCAGCAGCTTCTTCACGGGGGGGCCAACAGATACGCAGTATTTT. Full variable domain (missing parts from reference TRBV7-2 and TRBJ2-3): GAGVSQSPSNKVTEKGKDVELRCDPISGHTALYWYRQSLGQGLEFLIYFQGNSAPDKSGLPSDRFSAERTGGSVSTLTIQRTQQEDSAVYLCASSFFTGGPTDTQYFGPGTRLTVL.

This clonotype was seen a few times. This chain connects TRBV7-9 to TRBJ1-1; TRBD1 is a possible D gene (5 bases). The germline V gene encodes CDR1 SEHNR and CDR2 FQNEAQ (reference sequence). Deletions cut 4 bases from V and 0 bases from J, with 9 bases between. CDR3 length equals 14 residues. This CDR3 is CASSSRGMNTEAFF. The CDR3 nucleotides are TGTGCCAGCAGCTCAAGGGGAATGAACACTGAAGCTTTCTTT.

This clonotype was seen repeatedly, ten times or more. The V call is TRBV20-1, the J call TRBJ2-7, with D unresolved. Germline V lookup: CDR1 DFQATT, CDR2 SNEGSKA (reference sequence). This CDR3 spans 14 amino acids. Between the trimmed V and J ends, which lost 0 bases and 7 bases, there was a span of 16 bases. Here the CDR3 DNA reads TGCAGTGCTAGAGATGGATCCGATTTGGCTGAGCAGTACTTC. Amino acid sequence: CSARDGSDLAEQYF.

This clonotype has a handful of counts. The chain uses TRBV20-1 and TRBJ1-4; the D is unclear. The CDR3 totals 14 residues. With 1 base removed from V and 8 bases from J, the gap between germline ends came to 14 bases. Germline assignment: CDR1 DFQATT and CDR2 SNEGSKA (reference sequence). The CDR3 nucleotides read TGCAGTGCTAGAGGACCGATACTGATCGAAAAACTGTTTTTT. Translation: CSARGPILIEKLFF.

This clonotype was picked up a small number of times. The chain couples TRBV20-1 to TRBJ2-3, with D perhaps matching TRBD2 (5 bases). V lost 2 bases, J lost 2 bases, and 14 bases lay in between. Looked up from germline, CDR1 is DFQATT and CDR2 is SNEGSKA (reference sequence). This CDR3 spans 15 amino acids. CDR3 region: CSARSGETFTDTQYF. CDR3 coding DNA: TGCAGTGCTAGAAGCGGAGAGACCTTCACAGATACGCAGTATTTT.

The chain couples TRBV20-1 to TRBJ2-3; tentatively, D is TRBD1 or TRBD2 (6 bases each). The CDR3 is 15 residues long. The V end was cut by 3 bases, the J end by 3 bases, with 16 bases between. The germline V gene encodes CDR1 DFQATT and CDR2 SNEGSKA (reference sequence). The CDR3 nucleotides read TGCAGTGCTAGCGGGGGCAGGGACGGTACAGATACGCAGTATTTT. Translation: CSASGGRDGTDTQYF.

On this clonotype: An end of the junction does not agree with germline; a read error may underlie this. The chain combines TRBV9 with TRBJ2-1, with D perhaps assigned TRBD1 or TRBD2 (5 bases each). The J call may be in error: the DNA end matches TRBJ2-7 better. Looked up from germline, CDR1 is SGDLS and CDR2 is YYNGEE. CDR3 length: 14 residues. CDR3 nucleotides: TGTACCAGCAGTGAGGGGAGCTCCTACAATGAGCAGTACTTC. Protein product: CTSSEGSSYNEQYF.

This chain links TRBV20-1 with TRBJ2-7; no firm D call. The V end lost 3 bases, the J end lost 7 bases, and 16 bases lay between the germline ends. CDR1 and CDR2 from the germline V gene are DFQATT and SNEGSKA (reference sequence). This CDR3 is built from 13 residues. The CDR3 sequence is CSASAWDHNEQYF. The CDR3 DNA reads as TGCAGTGCTAGCGCTTGGGATCACAATGAGCAGTACTTC.

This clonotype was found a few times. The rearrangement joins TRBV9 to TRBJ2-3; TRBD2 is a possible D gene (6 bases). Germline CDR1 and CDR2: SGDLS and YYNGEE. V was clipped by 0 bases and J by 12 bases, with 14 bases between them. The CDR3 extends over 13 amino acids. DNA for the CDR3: TGTGCCAGCAGCGTAGGAGGGCGGGGTATCCAGTATTTT. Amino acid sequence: CASSVGGRGIQYF.

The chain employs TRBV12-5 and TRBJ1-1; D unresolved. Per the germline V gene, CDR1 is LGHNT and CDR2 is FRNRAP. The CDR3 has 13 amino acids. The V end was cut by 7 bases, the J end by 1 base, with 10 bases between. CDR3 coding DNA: TGTGCTAGTGCCGCGCTGGGGAACACTGAAGCTTTCTTT. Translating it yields CASAALGNTEAFF.

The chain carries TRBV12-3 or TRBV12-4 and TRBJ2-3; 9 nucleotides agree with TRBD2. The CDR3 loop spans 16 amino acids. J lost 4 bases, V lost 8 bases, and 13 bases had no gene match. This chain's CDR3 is CASGYGTSSGADTQYF. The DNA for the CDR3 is TGTGCCAGCGGATACGGGACTAGCAGTGGAGCAGATACGCAGTATTTT.

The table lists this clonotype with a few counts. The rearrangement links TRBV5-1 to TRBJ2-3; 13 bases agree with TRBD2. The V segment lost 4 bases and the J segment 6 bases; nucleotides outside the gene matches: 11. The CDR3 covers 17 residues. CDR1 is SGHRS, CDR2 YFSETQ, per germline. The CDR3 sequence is CASSPWTSGRGSDTQYF. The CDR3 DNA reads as TGCGCCAGCAGCCCCTGGACTAGCGGGAGAGGGTCGGATACGCAGTATTTT.

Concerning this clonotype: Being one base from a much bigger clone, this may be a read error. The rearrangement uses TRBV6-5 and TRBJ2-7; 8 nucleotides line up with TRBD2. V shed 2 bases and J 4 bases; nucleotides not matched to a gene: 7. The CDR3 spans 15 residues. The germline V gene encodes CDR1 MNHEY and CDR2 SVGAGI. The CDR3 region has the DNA TGTGCCAGCAGTTACGCCCTGGGACTAGATTACGAGCAGTACTTC. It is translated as CASSYALGLDYEQYF.

The CDR3 region has the DNA TGTGCCAGCAGTTTATGGACCGGTAACTACGAGCAGTACTTC. Encoded protein: CASSLWTGNYEQYF. The chain carries TRBV28 and TRBJ2-7; no clear D. Germline CDR1 reads MDHEN; CDR2 reads SYDVKM. The CDR3 consists of 14 residues. V gave up 0 bases and J gave up 3 bases, with 9 bases separating them.

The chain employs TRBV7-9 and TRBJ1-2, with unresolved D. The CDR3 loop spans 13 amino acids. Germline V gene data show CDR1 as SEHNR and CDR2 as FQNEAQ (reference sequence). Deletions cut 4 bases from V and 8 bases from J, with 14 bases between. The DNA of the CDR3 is TGTGCCAGCAGCTCCCGGGAGGAGGGCGGCTACACCTTC. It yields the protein CASSSREEGGYTF.

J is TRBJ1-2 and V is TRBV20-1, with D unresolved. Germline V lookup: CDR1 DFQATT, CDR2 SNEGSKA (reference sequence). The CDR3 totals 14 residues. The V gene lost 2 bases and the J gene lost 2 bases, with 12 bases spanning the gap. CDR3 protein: CSARLPWNNYGYTF. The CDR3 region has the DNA TGCAGTGCTAGACTCCCGTGGAACAACTATGGCTACACCTTC.

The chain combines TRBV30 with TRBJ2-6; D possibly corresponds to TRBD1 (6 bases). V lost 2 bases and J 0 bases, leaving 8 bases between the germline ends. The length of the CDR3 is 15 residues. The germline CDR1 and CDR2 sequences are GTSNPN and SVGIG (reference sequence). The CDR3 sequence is CAWSFRGSGANVLTF. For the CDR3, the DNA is TGTGCCTGGAGTTTCAGGGGCTCTGGGGCCAACGTCCTGACTTTC.

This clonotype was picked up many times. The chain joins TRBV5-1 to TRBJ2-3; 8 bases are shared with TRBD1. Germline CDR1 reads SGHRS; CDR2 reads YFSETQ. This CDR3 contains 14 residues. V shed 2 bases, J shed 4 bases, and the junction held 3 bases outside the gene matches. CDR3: CASSLTGGSDTQYF. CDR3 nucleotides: TGCGCCAGCAGCTTAACAGGGGGGTCAGATACGCAGTATTTT.

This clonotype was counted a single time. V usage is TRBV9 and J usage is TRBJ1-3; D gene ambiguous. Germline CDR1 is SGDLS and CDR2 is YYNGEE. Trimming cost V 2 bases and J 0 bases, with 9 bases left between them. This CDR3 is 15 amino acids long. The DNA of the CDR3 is TGTGCCAGCAGCGTGGACGAGCTCTCTGGAAACACCATATATTTT. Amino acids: CASSVDELSGNTIYF.

Written as DNA, the CDR3 is TGTGCCACCCTTCGAGGGGGAAACTATGGCTACACCTTC. Protein sequence: CATLRGGNYGYTF. The V call is TRBV6-6, the J call TRBJ1-2; a possible D gene is TRBD1 (6 bases). Germline V gene lookup returns CDR1 MNHNY and CDR2 SVGAGI (reference sequence). This CDR3 is built from 13 residues. Between the trimmed V and J ends, which lost 10 bases and 2 bases, there was a span of 14 bases.

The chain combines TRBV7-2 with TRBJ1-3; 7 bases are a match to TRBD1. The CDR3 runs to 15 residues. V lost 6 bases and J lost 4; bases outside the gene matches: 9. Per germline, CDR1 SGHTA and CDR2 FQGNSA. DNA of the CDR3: TGTGCCAGCAGTCCACGACAGGGTACAGGAAACACCATATATTTT. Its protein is CASSPRQGTGNTIYF.

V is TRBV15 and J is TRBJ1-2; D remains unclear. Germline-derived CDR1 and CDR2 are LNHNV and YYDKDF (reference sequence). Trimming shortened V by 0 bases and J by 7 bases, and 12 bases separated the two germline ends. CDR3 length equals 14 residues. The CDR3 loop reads CATSRDRMEGGYTF. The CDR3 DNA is TGTGCCACCAGCAGAGATCGCATGGAGGGTGGCTACACCTTC. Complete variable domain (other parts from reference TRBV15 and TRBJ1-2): DAMVIQNPRYQVTQFGKPVTLSCSQTLNHNVMYWYQQKSSQAPKLLFHYYDKDFNNEADTPDNFQSRRPNTSFCFLDIRSPGLGDTAMYLCATSRDRMEGGYTFGSGTRLTVV.

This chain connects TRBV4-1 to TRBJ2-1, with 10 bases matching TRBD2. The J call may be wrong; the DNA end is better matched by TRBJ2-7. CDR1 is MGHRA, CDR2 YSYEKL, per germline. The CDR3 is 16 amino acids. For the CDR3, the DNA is TGCGCCAGCAGCCCGACGGTAGCGGGGGGTTACAATGAGCAGTACTTC. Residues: CASSPTVAGGYNEQYF.

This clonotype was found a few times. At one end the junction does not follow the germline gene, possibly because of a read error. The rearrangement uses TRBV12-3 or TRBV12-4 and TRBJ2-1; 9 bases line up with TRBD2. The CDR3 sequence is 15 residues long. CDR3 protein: CASSLAGAGDCEQFF. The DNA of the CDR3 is TGTGCCAGCAGCTTAGCGGGAGCGGGGGACTGTGAGCAGTTCTTC.

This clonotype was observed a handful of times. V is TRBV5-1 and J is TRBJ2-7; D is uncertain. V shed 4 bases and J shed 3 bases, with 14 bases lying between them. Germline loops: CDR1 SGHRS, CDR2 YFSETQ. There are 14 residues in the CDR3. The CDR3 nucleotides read TGCGCCAGCAGCACTTCGGGCCCCGACTACGAGCAGTACTTC. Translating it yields CASSTSGPDYEQYF.

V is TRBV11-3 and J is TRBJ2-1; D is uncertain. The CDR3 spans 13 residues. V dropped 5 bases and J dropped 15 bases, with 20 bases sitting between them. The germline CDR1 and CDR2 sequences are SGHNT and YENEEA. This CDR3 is CASSLNSDGATFF. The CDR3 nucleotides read TGTGCCAGCAGCCTGAATTCGGACGGCGCCACGTTCTTC.

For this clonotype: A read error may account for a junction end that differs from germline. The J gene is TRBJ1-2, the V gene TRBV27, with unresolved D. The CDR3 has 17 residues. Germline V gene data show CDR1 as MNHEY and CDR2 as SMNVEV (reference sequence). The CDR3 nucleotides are TGTGCCAGCAGTCCTAATAATGTGGCCGATCTGGGATATGGCCACACCTTC. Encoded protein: CASSPNNVADLGYGHTF.